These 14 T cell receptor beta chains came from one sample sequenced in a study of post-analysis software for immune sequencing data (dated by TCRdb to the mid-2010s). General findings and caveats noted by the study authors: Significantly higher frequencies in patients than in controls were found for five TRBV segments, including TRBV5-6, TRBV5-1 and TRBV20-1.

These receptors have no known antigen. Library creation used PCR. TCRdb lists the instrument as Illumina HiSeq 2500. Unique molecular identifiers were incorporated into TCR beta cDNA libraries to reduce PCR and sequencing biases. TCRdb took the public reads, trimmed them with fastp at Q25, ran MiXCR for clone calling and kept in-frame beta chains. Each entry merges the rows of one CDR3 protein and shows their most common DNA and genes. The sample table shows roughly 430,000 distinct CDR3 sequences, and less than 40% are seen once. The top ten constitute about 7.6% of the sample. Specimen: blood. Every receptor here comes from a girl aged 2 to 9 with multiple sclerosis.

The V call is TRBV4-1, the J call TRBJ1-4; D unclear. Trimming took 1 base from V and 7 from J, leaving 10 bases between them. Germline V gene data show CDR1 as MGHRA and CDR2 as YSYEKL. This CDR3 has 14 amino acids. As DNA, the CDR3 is TGCGCCAGCAGCCAAGCTGTGGGCGGTGAAAAACTGTTTTTT. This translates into CASSQAVGGEKLFF.

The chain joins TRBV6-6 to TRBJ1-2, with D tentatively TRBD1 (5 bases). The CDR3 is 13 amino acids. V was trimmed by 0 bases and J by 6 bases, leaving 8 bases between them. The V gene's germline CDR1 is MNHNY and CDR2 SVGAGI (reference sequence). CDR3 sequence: CASSYSGGDGYTF. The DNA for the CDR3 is TGTGCCAGCAGTTACTCTGGGGGTGATGGCTACACCTTC.

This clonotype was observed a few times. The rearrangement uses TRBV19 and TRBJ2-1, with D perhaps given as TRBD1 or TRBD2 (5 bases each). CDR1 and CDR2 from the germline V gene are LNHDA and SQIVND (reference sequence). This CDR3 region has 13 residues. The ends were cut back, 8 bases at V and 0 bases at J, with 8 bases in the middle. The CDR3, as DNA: TGTGCCAGTGAGGGGAGCTCCTACAATGAGCAGTTCTTC. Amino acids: CASEGSSYNEQFF. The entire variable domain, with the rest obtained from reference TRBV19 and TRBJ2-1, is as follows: DGGITQSPKYLFRKEGQNVTLSCEQNLNHDAMYWYRQDPGQGLRLIYYSQIVNDFQKGDIAEGYSVSREKKESFPLTVTSAQKNPTAFYLCASEGSSYNEQFFGPGTRLTVL.

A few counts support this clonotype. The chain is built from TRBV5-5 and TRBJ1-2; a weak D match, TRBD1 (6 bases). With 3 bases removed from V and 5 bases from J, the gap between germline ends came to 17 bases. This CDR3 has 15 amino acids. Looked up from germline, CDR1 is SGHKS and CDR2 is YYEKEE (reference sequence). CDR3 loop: CASSSLPLGQYGYTF. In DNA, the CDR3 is TGTGCCAGCAGCTCCCTACCTCTTGGACAGTATGGCTACACCTTC. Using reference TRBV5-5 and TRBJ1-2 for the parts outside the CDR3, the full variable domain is DAGVTQSPTHLIKTRGQQVTLRCSPISGHKSVSWYQQVLGQGPQFIFQYYEKEERGRGNFPDRFSARQFPNYSSELNVNALLLGDSALYLCASSSLPLGQYGYTFGSGTRLTVV.

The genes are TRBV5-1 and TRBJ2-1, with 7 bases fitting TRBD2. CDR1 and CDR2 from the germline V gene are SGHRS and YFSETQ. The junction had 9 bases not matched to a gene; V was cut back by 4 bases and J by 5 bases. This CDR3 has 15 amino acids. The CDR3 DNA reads TGCGCCAGCAGCCGCGCGGCCGGGAGGAACAATGAGCAGTTCTTC. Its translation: CASSRAAGRNNEQFF.

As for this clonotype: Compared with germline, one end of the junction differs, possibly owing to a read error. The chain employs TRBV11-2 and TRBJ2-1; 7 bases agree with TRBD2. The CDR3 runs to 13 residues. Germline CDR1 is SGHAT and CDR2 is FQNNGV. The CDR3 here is CTSSLAAYNEQFF. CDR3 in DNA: TGTACCAGCAGCCTAGCGGCCTACAATGAGCAGTTCTTC.

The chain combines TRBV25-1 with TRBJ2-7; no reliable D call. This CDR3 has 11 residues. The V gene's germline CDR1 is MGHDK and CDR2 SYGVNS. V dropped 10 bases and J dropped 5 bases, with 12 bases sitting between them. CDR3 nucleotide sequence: TGTGCCACCAATTCGTATGACGAGCAGTACTTC. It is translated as CATNSYDEQYF.

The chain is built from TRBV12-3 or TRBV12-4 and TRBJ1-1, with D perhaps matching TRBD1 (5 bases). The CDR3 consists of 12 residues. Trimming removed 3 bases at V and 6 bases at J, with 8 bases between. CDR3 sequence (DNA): TGTGCCAGCAGTTTGGGGCGGGCTGAAGCTTTCTTT. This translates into CASSLGRAEAFF.

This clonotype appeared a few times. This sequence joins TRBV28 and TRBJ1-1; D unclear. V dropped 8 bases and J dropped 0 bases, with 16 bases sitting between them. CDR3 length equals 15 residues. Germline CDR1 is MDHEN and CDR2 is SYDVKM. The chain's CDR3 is CASCRRTEMNTEAFF. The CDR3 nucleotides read TGTGCCAGCTGCAGAAGGACGGAAATGAACACTGAAGCTTTCTTT.

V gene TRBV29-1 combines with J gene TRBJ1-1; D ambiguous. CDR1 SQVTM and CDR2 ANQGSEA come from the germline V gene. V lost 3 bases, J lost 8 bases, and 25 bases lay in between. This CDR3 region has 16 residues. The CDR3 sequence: CSVDIFGVPREKEAFF. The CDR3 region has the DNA TGCAGCGTTGATATTTTCGGGGTCCCGAGGGAAAAAGAAGCTTTCTTT.

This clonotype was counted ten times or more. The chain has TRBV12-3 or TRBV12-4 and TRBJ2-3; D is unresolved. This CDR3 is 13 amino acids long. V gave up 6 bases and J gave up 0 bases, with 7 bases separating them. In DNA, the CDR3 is TGTGCCAGCAGCTTCGCTAGCACAGATACGCAGTATTTT. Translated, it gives CASSFASTDTQYF.

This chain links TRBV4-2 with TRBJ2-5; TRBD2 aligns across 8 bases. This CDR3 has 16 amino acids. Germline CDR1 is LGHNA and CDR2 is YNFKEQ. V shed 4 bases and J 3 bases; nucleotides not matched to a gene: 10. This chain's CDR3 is CASSLGQLAAEETQYF. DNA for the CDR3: TGTGCCAGCAGCCTGGGGCAACTAGCGGCGGAAGAGACCCAGTACTTC.

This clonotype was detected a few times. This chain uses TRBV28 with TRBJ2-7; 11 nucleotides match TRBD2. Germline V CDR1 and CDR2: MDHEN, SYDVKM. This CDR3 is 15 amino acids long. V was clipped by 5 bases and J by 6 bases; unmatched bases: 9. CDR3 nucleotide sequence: TGTGCCAGCAGTCCTCCCACTAGCGGGAGTGCCGAGCAGTACTTC. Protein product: CASSPPTSGSAEQYF.

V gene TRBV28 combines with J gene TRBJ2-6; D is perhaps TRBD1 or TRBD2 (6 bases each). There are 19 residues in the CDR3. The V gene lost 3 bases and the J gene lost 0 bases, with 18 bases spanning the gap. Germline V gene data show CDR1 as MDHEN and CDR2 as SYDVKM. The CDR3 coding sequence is TGTGCCAGCAGTTTTCTTGGGGGGCCAGACCACTCTGGGGCCAACGTCCTGACTTTC. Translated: CASSFLGGPDHSGANVLTF.